This TCR beta chain is from a study of a mutant IDH1 vaccine in newly diagnosed glioma (dated by TCRdb to about 2021). Background on the whole study: Eight vaccinations were administered to patients in weeks 1, 3, 5, 7, 11, 15, 19 and 23, corresponding to visits V03 through V10. In the chemotherapy-containing groups, vaccination started alongside temozolomide cycles, whereas in patients who had radiotherapy alone it started 4-6 weeks after radiotherapy. Of the 25 to 40 patients who were treated, 62.5% were male and around 38% were female, and the mean age was approximately 40 years. Prior to enrollment, standard therapy consisting of radiotherapy alone, temozolomide alone, or radiochemotherapy with temozolomide had been administered to patients, with the combination being received by most patients. Peripheral blood was collected at six visits: V03 (baseline), V05, V07, V10, V12 and V13. Longitudinal TCRB deep sequencing was performed for about 25 treated patients wherever samples were available for exploratory analyses.

From its cysteine to its phenylalanine, the CDR3 spans 17 amino acids. The retained sequence is limited to the CDR3, 51 bases, with the frame set at the first base. Relative to germline, V is missing 0 bases and J is missing 2 bases, with 8 bases of the junction outside any gene match. For CDR1 and CDR2, the germline V gene lists WSHSY and SAAADI. Findings and caveats that apply to the study as a whole: Pseudoprogression seemed to be unrelated to changes in the top peripheral T cell clonotypes found by TCRB sequencing. PBMC samples for TCRB deep sequencing were selected based on availability. Vaccine-induced immune responses across multiple MHC alleles were detected in over 80% of patients. According to the authors, sample limitations meant that analyses of patient blood samples could not be reproduced.

About this clone itself: The target of this receptor is not known. Qualities for individual bases were not recorded, and no much larger clone is one base off.

The library was made by the immunoSEQ multiplex PCR assay. Following the manufacturer's protocol, the hsTCRB Kit was used to amplify rearranged TCR beta chain sequences. TCRB libraries were sequenced on an Illumina MiSeq. On the study's bioinformatics: The proprietary platform of the kit vendor was used for demultiplexing, trimming and gene mapping. TCRdb carries this immuneACCESS record with in-frame sequences only. Its versions omit some clonotypes, under half of them owing to an unresolved V gene in the studies checked, with the rest unexplained. The V and J calls and clone size are taken from that table; D and trimming were inferred from the DNA. The sample table contains 70,000 to 90,000 clones; only one count was recorded for 91% of them. The top ten constitute more than 0.5% of the sample. What the time point label conveys for this sample: week 5, during vaccination. A 20-mer mutant IDH1 peptide at 300 micrograms in Montanide made up each vaccine dose, which was injected subcutaneously together with topical imiquimod. Newly diagnosed WHO grade 3 or 4 IDH1-mutant astrocytomas showing loss of nuclear ATRX were present in the donors. The samples were drawn from NOA16, a multicentre, single-arm, open-label phase I trial in Germany that tested a mutant IDH1 peptide vaccine in humans for the first time. The DNeasy Blood and Tissue Kit was used to extract genomic DNA from EDTA blood for TCRB sequencing.

The V and J segments used are TRBV10-2 and TRBJ2-3; TRBD1 aligns with 7 central bases. The clonotype was recovered from a woman in her 50s with glioma. Here the sequenced sample was PBMCs, taken from a glioma patient whose treatment included an IDH1 peptide vaccine. The bases read TGCGCCAGCAGTGAGTCGACCTGGGACAGCGCCACAGATACGCAGTATTTT. Its coded protein is CASSESTWDSATDTQYF.